This paragraph reports one TCR beta chain. This specimen comes from a study of cytomegalovirus exposure and HLA in healthy donors. Germline CDR1 and CDR2: LNHDA and SQIVND (reference sequence). V was shortened by 9 bases and J by 1 base, with 13 bases between the two germline ends. This CDR3 has 14 amino acids. This PCR relied on a set of 60 Vbeta primers and 13 Jbeta primers. Measured with immunoSEQ multiplex PCR; TCRdb has only the in-frame clones, and not every one. The table records roughly 130,000 clones, 80% of them present only once. The chain joins TRBV19 to TRBJ1-5; D is perhaps TRBD1 (6 bases). Specimen: PBMCs. The sequence was collected from a man between 25 and 39 years old in good health and CMV-seronegative. CDR3 in DNA: TGTGCCAGCGAGCAGGGGATGAGCAATCAGCCCCAGCATTTT. Its translation is CASEQGMSNQPQHF.